One and the same sample provided the 32 T cell receptor beta chains below, sequenced in a study of Ad26.COV2.S vaccination and SARS-CoV-2 variants. Treatment reported: some 20 received Ad26.COV2.S at low or high dose, single or two shots; roughly five received placebo; per-sample allocation not given. Samples were taken on day 63 after the first vaccine or placebo injection. Measured with immunoSEQ multiplex PCR; TCRdb has only the in-frame clones, and not every one. The sample gives over 400,000 clones, around 90% of which show up once; roughly 4% is in the top ten. The sequences come from peripheral blood, collected in a trial of Ad26.COV2.S vaccine versus placebo. Source of these receptors: a person aged 18-60 years who received the Ad26.COV2.S COVID-19 vaccine or a placebo.

J is TRBJ2-6 and V is TRBV11-2; D might be TRBD2 (7 bases). Trimming took off 5 bases at V and 1 base at J, with 21 bases between the two ends. In germline, CDR1 is SGHAT, CDR2 FQNNGV. This CDR3 region has 19 residues. CDR3 amino acids: CASSLGSGGPLSGANVLTF. DNA of the CDR3: TGTGCCAGCAGCCTAGGGTCCGGGGGGCCCCTTTCTGGGGCCAACGTCCTGACTTTC.

The chain employs TRBV6-7 and TRBJ2-2; 8 bases agree with TRBD1. TRBV6-7 carries the ORF label, with uncertain function. The ends lost 6 bases at V and 4 bases at J; junction bases unmatched: 7. This CDR3 is built from 15 residues. The CDR3 DNA follows: TGTGCCAGCAGCCCGGGACAGGACCCCACCGGGGAGCTGTTTTTT. Its protein is CASSPGQDPTGELFF.

V usage is TRBV4-2 and J usage is TRBJ1-1; perhaps TRBD1 as D (5 bases). The CDR3 covers 16 residues. V dropped 0 bases and J dropped 1 base, with 12 bases sitting between them. CDR1 is LGHNA and CDR2 is YNFKEQ in the germline V gene. The CDR3 nucleotides read TGTGCCAGCAGCCAAGATCCAGACAGACCGAACACTGAAGCTTTCTTT. Translated, it gives CASSQDPDRPNTEAFF.

This clone has only a few counts. The chain is built from TRBV28 and TRBJ2-2; 10 bases map to TRBD2. This CDR3 spans 15 amino acids. CDR1 is MDHEN, CDR2 SYDVKM, per germline. The V and J ends lost 2 bases and 5 bases, in that order; junction bases with no gene match: 2. The CDR3, as DNA: TGTGCCAGCAGTTTACCGACTAGCGGGACCGGGGAGCTGTTTTTT. Its protein is CASSLPTSGTGELFF.

The gene calls are TRBV28 and TRBJ2-5; 8 positions agree with TRBD2. Germline CDR1 reads MDHEN; CDR2 reads SYDVKM. Trimming cost V 5 bases and J 6 bases; bases outside gene matches: 14. The CDR3 is 16 residues long. The CDR3 sequence is CASSARLGGAEKTQYF. DNA for the CDR3: TGTGCCAGCAGTGCCCGACTCGGGGGGGCTGAGAAGACCCAGTACTTC.

The rearrangement uses TRBV19 and TRBJ2-1; 9 bases fit TRBD2. The CDR3 runs 13 residues. Trimming at V came to 4 bases and at J to 6 bases, leaving 1 base not matched to a gene. The germline V gene has CDR1 LNHDA and CDR2 SQIVND (reference sequence). CDR3 bases: TGTGCCAGTAGTAGGACTAGCGTCAATGAGCAGTTCTTC. The encoded protein is CASSRTSVNEQFF.

V gene TRBV2 combines with J gene TRBJ2-3, with D maybe TRBD2 (6 bases). The CDR3 spans 15 residues. The V gene's germline CDR1 is SNHLY and CDR2 FYNNEI. V lost 7 bases and J lost 5, with 19 bases in between. The DNA of the CDR3 is TGTGCCAGCAAACCCGGGACTGGGCACCAAGATACGCAGTATTTT. Translated: CASKPGTGHQDTQYF.

In its sample, this clone was seen once. DNA for the CDR3: TGTGCCAGCAGTTTGGAGGGGCGGCTCAATCAGCCCCAGCATTTT. This gives the protein CASSLEGRLNQPQHF. This chain links TRBV28 with TRBJ1-5, with D perhaps TRBD1 (5 bases). Trimming cost V 3 bases and J 3 bases, with 12 bases left between them. The length of the CDR3 is 15 residues. Germline-derived CDR1 and CDR2 are MDHEN and SYDVKM.

The V and J genes are TRBV5-6 and TRBJ2-4, with D unresolved. The germline CDR1 and CDR2 sequences are SGHDT and YYEEEE. Trimming removed 4 bases from V and 1 base from J, with 9 bases in between. CDR3 size: 14 residues. CDR3 DNA sequence: TGTGCCAGCAGCCACGGGTATGCCAAAAACATTCAGTACTTC. Its translation: CASSHGYAKNIQYF. Supplemented by reference TRBV5-6 and TRBJ2-4, the full variable domain reads DAGVTQSPTHLIKTRGQQVTLRCSPKSGHDTVSWYQQALGQGPQFIFQYYEEEERQRGNFPDRFSGHQFPNYSSELNVNALLLGDSALYLCASSHGYAKNIQYFGAGTRLSVL.

To note about this clone: The sample has other DNA sequences that encode this CDR3 too. The rearrangement links TRBV5-1 to TRBJ1-5; 7 nucleotides align to TRBD1. Unmatched junction bases numbered 2, after V lost 4 bases and J lost 1 base. Looked up from germline, CDR1 is SGHRS and CDR2 is YFSETQ. This CDR3 region has 14 residues. CDR3 DNA sequence: TGCGCCAGCAGCCCAGGGGGGAGCAATCAGCCCCAGCATTTT. Translated, it gives CASSPGGSNQPQHF.

The CDR3 sequence is CASSLRERAYNEQFF. The DNA for the CDR3 is TGTGCCAGCAGCTTAAGGGAGCGGGCCTACAATGAGCAGTTCTTC. The chain uses TRBV5-8 and TRBJ2-1; TRBD2 might be the D (6 bases). The V end lost 2 bases, the J end lost 2 bases, and 11 bases lay between the germline ends. Germline V lookup: CDR1 SGHTS, CDR2 YDEGEE. This CDR3 is 15 amino acids long.

The chain employs TRBV29-1 and TRBJ2-7; D is perhaps TRBD2 (5 bases). Deletions cut 7 bases from V and 6 bases from J, with 19 bases between. Germline V lookup: CDR1 SQVTM, CDR2 ANQGSEA. The CDR3 spans 13 residues. The CDR3, as DNA: TGCAGCGCCGGAGGACTGCCCTCGGCCGAGCAGTACTTC. This codes for CSAGGLPSAEQYF.

The CDR3 DNA reads as TGCAGCGTTGAAGGTACCGGGACGCGTGGCGTCCACGAGCAGTACTTC. Its translation: CSVEGTGTRGVHEQYF. V and J are TRBV29-1 and TRBJ2-7; either TRBD1 or TRBD2 may fit D (5 bases each). Germline V lookup: CDR1 SQVTM, CDR2 ANQGSEA. With 1 base removed from V and 5 bases from J, the gap between germline ends came to 21 bases. CDR3 length: 16 amino acids.

The chain combines TRBV5-1 with TRBJ2-2; D call uncertain. V lost 4 bases to trimming and J lost 7 bases, with 11 bases between them. The germline V gene encodes CDR1 SGHRS and CDR2 YFSETQ. The CDR3 is 13 residues long. CDR3 sequence: CASSQLTGGELFF. The CDR3 DNA is TGCGCCAGCAGCCAGCTGACTGGCGGGGAGCTGTTTTTT.

The genes are TRBV7-6 and TRBJ2-7; 8 bases fit TRBD1. V lost 5 bases and J lost 4; bases outside the gene matches: 4. There are 13 residues in the CDR3. From germline, CDR1 is SGHVS and CDR2 FNYEAQ. For the CDR3, the DNA is TGTGCCAGCAGCGCTTGGACAGGGTACGAGCAGTACTTC. This gives the protein CASSAWTGYEQYF.

The sample holds one count of this clone. The CDR3 DNA reads TGTGCCAGCAGTTACTTCGGGGACAGCTTAGTGGAGGGCTACACCTTC. Its translation: CASSYFGDSLVEGYTF. The chain uses TRBV6-5 and TRBJ1-2; 7 bases match TRBD1. This CDR3 is 16 amino acids long. The germline gives CDR1 MNHEY, CDR2 SVGAGI. The junction had 13 bases not matched to a gene; V was cut back by 1 base and J by 8 bases.

The chain joins TRBV24-1 to TRBJ2-1, with 15 bases matching TRBD2. V lost 5 bases, J lost 7 bases, and 5 bases stayed unmatched. The CDR3 sequence is 16 residues long. Germline V gene lookup returns CDR1 KGHDR and CDR2 SFDVKD. In DNA form, the CDR3 reads TGTGCCACCAGTGGAGGACTAGCGGGAGGGGAAAATGAGCAGTTCTTC. Its protein product is CATSGGLAGGENEQFF.

This sequence joins TRBV11-2 and TRBJ1-6; D possibly corresponds to TRBD1 (6 bases). Germline V gene data show CDR1 as SGHAT and CDR2 as FQNNGV. V lost 0 bases to trimming and J lost 10 bases, with 10 bases between them. The CDR3 is made up of 14 amino acids. CDR3 residues: CASSLEGGSSPLHF. The CDR3 region has the DNA TGTGCCAGCAGCTTAGAAGGGGGATCCTCACCCCTCCACTTT.

The V and J genes are TRBV2 and TRBJ2-3; either TRBD1 or TRBD2 may supply D (5 bases each). V was pared by 6 bases and J by 0 bases, with 10 bases between. This CDR3 comprises 14 residues. Germline V CDR1 and CDR2: SNHLY, FYNNEI. The CDR3 DNA follows: TGTGCCAGCAGCCAGGGACCTAGCACAGATACGCAGTATTTT. This encodes CASSQGPSTDTQYF.

V gene TRBV30 combines with J gene TRBJ1-2; no firm D call. The germline V and J ends were trimmed by 0 bases and 7 bases, with 6 bases remaining between them. The CDR3 sequence is 11 residues long. Germline V gene sequence: CDR1 GTSNPN, CDR2 SVGIG (reference sequence). DNA of the CDR3: TGTGCCTGGAGTGTACCCGGTGGCTACACCTTC. It specifies CAWSVPGGYTF. The full variable domain, completed using reference TRBV30 and TRBJ1-2, is SQTIHQWPATLVQPVGSPLSLECTVEGTSNPNLYWYRQAAGRGLQLLFYSVGIGQISSEVPQNLSASRPQDRQFILSSKKLLLSDSGFYLCAWSVPGGYTFGSGTRLTVV.

Only one count was recorded for this clone. The J gene is TRBJ2-1, the V gene TRBV7-9, with 11 bases matching TRBD2. The CDR3 runs 16 residues. Per the germline V gene, CDR1 is SEHNR and CDR2 is FQNEAQ (reference sequence). Trimming removed 0 bases from V and 8 bases from J; junction bases left unmatched: 6. CDR3 region: CASSLAVSGRGDEQFF. CDR3 sequence (DNA): TGTGCCAGCAGCTTAGCAGTTAGCGGGAGGGGCGATGAGCAGTTCTTC.

This clone was detected only once. V usage is TRBV6-5 and J usage is TRBJ2-1; D perhaps matches TRBD2 (5 bases). CDR1 is MNHEY and CDR2 is SVGAGI in the germline V gene. CDR3 size: 15 residues. Trimming cost V 7 bases and J 0 bases, with 13 bases left between them. The CDR3: CASIRTDSSYNEQFF. CDR3 in DNA: TGTGCCAGCATCCGGACTGACTCCTCCTACAATGAGCAGTTCTTC.

Here the CDR3 reads CASSSRPGQGATKYF. For the CDR3, the DNA is TGTGCCAGCAGCTCTCGACCGGGACAGGGGGCCACGAAGTACTTC. This rearrangement joins TRBV7-3 to TRBJ2-7, with TRBD1 matching over 12 bases. The germline V gene has CDR1 SGHTA and CDR2 FQGTGA. The CDR3 runs to 15 residues. The junction had 12 bases not matched to a gene; V was cut back by 4 bases and J by 11 bases.

The rearrangement uses TRBV28 and TRBJ1-3; D is uncertain. The CDR3 extends over 15 amino acids. Trimming pared 3 bases from V and 4 bases from J, leaving 13 bases between. CDR1 and CDR2 (germline): MDHEN, SYDVKM. CDR3 in DNA: TGTGCCAGCAGTTTGCCCGGCCTCGGGGGAAACACCATATATTTT. It translates to CASSLPGLGGNTIYF.

The rearrangement links TRBV11-2 to TRBJ2-5; a weak D match, TRBD2 (6 bases). The CDR3 consists of 14 residues. V lost 0 bases to trimming and J lost 5 bases, with 10 bases between them. CDR1 and CDR2 from the germline V gene are SGHAT and FQNNGV. CDR3 amino acids: CASSLDLALETQYF. The CDR3 coding sequence is TGTGCCAGCAGCTTAGACCTAGCGCTGGAGACCCAGTACTTC.

The rearrangement joins TRBV19 to TRBJ2-7; unclear D gene. The CDR3 totals 14 residues. Germline CDR1 LNHDA, CDR2 SQIVND (reference sequence). The germline V and J ends were trimmed by 1 base and 4 bases, with 11 bases remaining between them. The CDR3 bases are TGTGCCAGTAGTATAGCCCCGGCAGGTTACGAGCAGTACTTC. It codes for CASSIAPAGYEQYF.

J is TRBJ1-6 and V is TRBV5-6; D uncertain. Trimming took 0 bases from V and 6 from J, leaving 10 bases between them. The CDR3 has 15 residues. Germline values: CDR1 SGHDT, CDR2 YYEEEE. The CDR3 loop is CASSLEVGINSPLHF. CDR3 bases: TGTGCCAGCAGCTTGGAAGTAGGGATTAATTCACCCCTCCACTTT.

The chain links TRBV6-5 to TRBJ2-5; 8 nucleotides match TRBD1. V lost 5 bases, J lost 4 bases, and 6 bases stayed unmatched. This CDR3 is built from 14 residues. Germline V gene data show CDR1 as MNHEY and CDR2 as SVGAGI. The chain's CDR3 is CASSNYDRGETQYF. The CDR3 DNA reads TGTGCCAGCAGTAACTATGACAGGGGAGAGACCCAGTACTTC.

The chain employs TRBV2 and TRBJ1-2; no definite D call. Germline CDR1 is SNHLY and CDR2 is FYNNEI. The CDR3 extends over 15 amino acids. Deletions cut 9 bases from V and 4 bases from J, with 21 bases between. The CDR3 spells CASSGSRPGSYGYTF. The CDR3 DNA follows: TGTGCCAGTTCGGGCAGTCGACCGGGGAGCTATGGCTACACCTTC.

The chain uses TRBV15 and TRBJ2-7; tentatively, D is TRBD2 (5 bases). This CDR3 is built from 16 residues. V dropped 4 bases and J dropped 0 bases, with 16 bases sitting between them. The germline CDR1 and CDR2 sequences are LNHNV and YYDKDF (reference sequence). This CDR3 reads CATSTGRGPISYEQYF. As DNA, the CDR3 is TGTGCCACCAGCACCGGTCGGGGTCCCATCTCCTACGAGCAGTACTTC.

The chain couples TRBV21-1 to TRBJ2-7; the table names TRBD2, a call not compared with the DNA. TRBV21-1 is a pseudogene locus. This CDR3 has 11 amino acids. The CDR3 here is CASSIRRELNF. The DNA for the CDR3 is TGTGCCAGCAGCATACGACGGGAGTTAAACTTC.

This clone was counted ten times or more. This rearrangement joins TRBV27 to TRBJ2-7, with D perhaps TRBD1 (5 bases). The CDR3 has 16 residues. V lost 2 bases, J lost 3 bases, and 17 bases lay in between. Germline V gene lookup returns CDR1 MNHEY and CDR2 SMNVEV (reference sequence). In nucleotides, the CDR3 is TGTGCCAGCAGTTTAAAGGGGTCCGTTCCGGGCTACGAGCAGTACTTC. Translation: CASSLKGSVPGYEQYF.